The rows below give T cell receptor beta chains drawn from one sample of a study of early T cells in non-severe SARS-CoV-2 infection. TCRdb reanalysed the 5' RACE reads using MiXCR and keeps one entry per CDR3 protein. The sample carries about 60,000 distinct CDR3 sequences, approximately 10% recorded once. The sequencing here drew on whole blood, taken at baseline. All receptors come from an adult who was a healthcare worker with PCR-confirmed SARS-CoV-2 infection or an uninfected control (not recorded which). Each CDR3 is given without its conserved first and last residue. D genes are given only for firm matches.

j_call: TRBJ1-1; cdr3_length: 12; d_call: -; v_call: TRBV5-1; cdr3_aa: ASSLEGSGTDTF
j_call: TRBJ1-1; cdr3_length: 9; d_call: -; v_call: TRBV20-1; cdr3_aa: SARDLGEAF
j_call: TRBJ2-7; cdr3_length: 9; d_call: -; v_call: TRBV3-1; cdr3_aa: ASSQGQGEY
j_call: TRBJ2-2; cdr3_length: 14; d_call: TRBD1; v_call: TRBV7-2; cdr3_aa: ASSPTGTGGAGELF
j_call: TRBJ1-6; cdr3_length: 10; d_call: -; v_call: TRBV2; cdr3_aa: ASSGNNSPLH
j_call: TRBJ2-7; cdr3_length: 13; d_call: TRBD2; v_call: TRBV4-3; cdr3_aa: ASSQDGRGDYEQY
j_call: TRBJ1-4; cdr3_length: 12; d_call: TRBD1; v_call: TRBV9; cdr3_aa: ASSVGTGNEKLF
j_call: TRBJ1-5; cdr3_length: 11; d_call: -; v_call: TRBV10-3; cdr3_aa: AIKGEGNQPQH
j_call: TRBJ1-1; cdr3_length: 11; d_call: TRBD1; v_call: TRBV11-2; cdr3_aa: ASSTGDATEAF
j_call: TRBJ2-1; cdr3_length: 13; d_call: TRBD2; v_call: TRBV12-3/TRBV12-4; cdr3_aa: ASSGTSGGSGEQF
j_call: TRBJ2-2; cdr3_length: 12; d_call: -; v_call: TRBV7-2; cdr3_aa: ASRSRAQLGELF
j_call: TRBJ2-6; cdr3_length: 14; d_call: -; v_call: TRBV2; cdr3_aa: ASTAIRGAGANVLT
j_call: TRBJ2-7; cdr3_length: 11; d_call: -; v_call: TRBV5-4; cdr3_aa: ASSLVLSGEQY
j_call: TRBJ2-2; cdr3_length: 13; d_call: TRBD1; v_call: TRBV7-3; cdr3_aa: ASSSTGTGTGELF
j_call: TRBJ2-1; cdr3_length: 11; d_call: -; v_call: TRBV7-2; cdr3_aa: ASSLGFGNEQF
j_call: TRBJ1-1; cdr3_length: 14; d_call: TRBD1; v_call: TRBV28; cdr3_aa: ASSLPGQGMNTEAF
j_call: TRBJ2-7; cdr3_length: 12; d_call: TRBD1; v_call: TRBV28; cdr3_aa: ASSPPGTVYEQY
j_call: TRBJ1-2; cdr3_length: 13; d_call: -; v_call: TRBV10-2; cdr3_aa: ASHGPRRLNYGYT
j_call: TRBJ2-7; cdr3_length: 13; d_call: TRBD1; v_call: TRBV5-5; cdr3_aa: ASSLYTGEPNEQY
j_call: TRBJ1-2; cdr3_length: 9; d_call: -; v_call: TRBV20-1; cdr3_aa: SAGDNYGYT
j_call: TRBJ1-2; cdr3_length: 14; d_call: -; v_call: TRBV7-9; cdr3_aa: ASSLGGIAGFHGYT
j_call: TRBJ2-5; cdr3_length: 13; d_call: TRBD2; v_call: TRBV7-2; cdr3_aa: ASSLRGGRDETQY
j_call: TRBJ1-2; cdr3_length: 12; d_call: -; v_call: TRBV6-1; cdr3_aa: ASSPTAGLYGYT
j_call: TRBJ1-1; cdr3_length: 9; d_call: TRBD1; v_call: TRBV20-1; cdr3_aa: SVPGQGPAF
j_call: TRBJ2-3; cdr3_length: 13; d_call: -; v_call: TRBV4-2; cdr3_aa: ASSQDPQGLDTQY
j_call: TRBJ2-3; cdr3_length: 12; d_call: -; v_call: TRBV29-1; cdr3_aa: SVAQAGGTDTQY
j_call: TRBJ2-1; cdr3_length: 11; d_call: -; v_call: TRBV6-2/TRBV6-3; cdr3_aa: ASSQVLGNEQF
j_call: TRBJ1-1; cdr3_length: 12; d_call: TRBD1; v_call: TRBV6-5; cdr3_aa: ASTERGTGDEAF
j_call: TRBJ2-2; cdr3_length: 11; d_call: -; v_call: TRBV12-3/TRBV12-4; cdr3_aa: ASSLGQAGELF
j_call: TRBJ2-3; cdr3_length: 13; d_call: -; v_call: TRBV7-9; cdr3_aa: ASSPPGTTTDTQY
j_call: TRBJ1-3; cdr3_length: 12; d_call: -; v_call: TRBV6-2/TRBV6-3; cdr3_aa: ASSYGGSGNTIY
j_call: TRBJ2-7; cdr3_length: 11; d_call: TRBD1; v_call: TRBV5-4; cdr3_aa: ASSAGTGYEQY
j_call: TRBJ2-7; cdr3_length: 12; d_call: -; v_call: TRBV11-2; cdr3_aa: ASSFSGPFGEQY
j_call: TRBJ2-3; cdr3_length: 11; d_call: TRBD1; v_call: TRBV6-4; cdr3_aa: ASSVTGEDTQY
j_call: TRBJ1-1; cdr3_length: 13; d_call: -; v_call: TRBV11-2; cdr3_aa: ASSPIAGGTGEAF
j_call: TRBJ1-1; cdr3_length: 11; d_call: -; v_call: TRBV12-3/TRBV12-4; cdr3_aa: ASSSGPNPEAF
j_call: TRBJ1-1; cdr3_length: 12; d_call: TRBD1; v_call: TRBV29-1; cdr3_aa: SAARAGQGALAF
j_call: TRBJ2-1; cdr3_length: 14; d_call: TRBD2; v_call: TRBV7-8; cdr3_aa: ASSIGTSGGAYEQF
j_call: TRBJ2-3; cdr3_length: 9; d_call: -; v_call: TRBV11-2; cdr3_aa: ASTRTVTQY
j_call: TRBJ2-5; cdr3_length: 14; d_call: TRBD1; v_call: TRBV15; cdr3_aa: ATSRGTGTVEETQY
j_call: TRBJ2-1; cdr3_length: 12; d_call: TRBD2; v_call: TRBV11-2; cdr3_aa: ASSKRGANNEQF
j_call: TRBJ1-1; cdr3_length: 12; d_call: -; v_call: TRBV7-9; cdr3_aa: ASSRLRGGSEAF
j_call: TRBJ2-1; cdr3_length: 14; d_call: -; v_call: TRBV6-5; cdr3_aa: ASSYFFRGGANEQF
j_call: TRBJ2-2; cdr3_length: 11; d_call: -; v_call: TRBV7-3; cdr3_aa: ASSLAHIGELF
j_call: TRBJ2-7; cdr3_length: 10; d_call: TRBD2; v_call: TRBV11-2; cdr3_aa: ASRQWGGEQY
j_call: TRBJ2-1; cdr3_length: 16; d_call: -; v_call: TRBV11-2; cdr3_aa: ASSPGPPGGRTYNEQF
j_call: TRBJ1-3; cdr3_length: 13; d_call: -; v_call: TRBV2; cdr3_aa: ASRREGLTGNTIY
j_call: TRBJ2-7; cdr3_length: 12; d_call: -; v_call: TRBV7-9; cdr3_aa: ASSITGHLYEQY
j_call: TRBJ2-3; cdr3_length: 13; d_call: TRBD1; v_call: TRBV6-5; cdr3_aa: ASSPGQGGTDTQY
j_call: TRBJ2-1; cdr3_length: 10; d_call: -; v_call: TRBV7-2; cdr3_aa: ASSYQPPGQF
j_call: TRBJ2-5; cdr3_length: 12; d_call: TRBD2; v_call: TRBV10-3; cdr3_aa: AIGTSGGQETQY
j_call: TRBJ2-1; cdr3_length: 12; d_call: -; v_call: TRBV11-3; cdr3_aa: ASSLGVSRGEQF
j_call: TRBJ1-2; cdr3_length: 12; d_call: TRBD1; v_call: TRBV12-3/TRBV12-4; cdr3_aa: ASSSDRGFYGYT
j_call: TRBJ2-7; cdr3_length: 13; d_call: TRBD1; v_call: TRBV7-9; cdr3_aa: ASSTTTGAPYEQY
j_call: TRBJ2-3; cdr3_length: 14; d_call: -; v_call: TRBV7-6; cdr3_aa: ASSPEASIFTDTQY
j_call: TRBJ2-1; cdr3_length: 12; d_call: -; v_call: TRBV7-9; cdr3_aa: ASSLSRTATEQF
j_call: TRBJ2-1; cdr3_length: 15; d_call: TRBD2; v_call: TRBV7-6; cdr3_aa: ASSFPAGRPSYNEQF
j_call: TRBJ1-4; cdr3_length: 14; d_call: -; v_call: TRBV10-1; cdr3_aa: ASSDGSAAFGGKLF
j_call: TRBJ1-5; cdr3_length: 11; d_call: -; v_call: TRBV6-1; cdr3_aa: ASGAVNNQPQH